The clone carrying this T cell receptor beta chain was seen once. Its antigen is undetermined. This sample is drawn from a study of Tregs in tolerant kidney transplant recipients. Looking at the study overall: Related graft donors supplied nonmyeloablative bone marrow transplants, and mixed chimerism was transient.

TCRdb keeps only in-frame clones here, not all; method: immunoSEQ multiplex PCR. The repertoire consists of 60,000 or so clones, with 80% to 90% occurring once and the leading ten covering under 2.5%. V was trimmed by 5 bases and J by 6 bases, leaving 14 bases between them. The germline gives CDR1 SGHVS, CDR2 FNYEAQ. This CDR3 region has 14 residues. Study-wide results and caveats: Biological reproducibility was not directly addressed in this study. Tolerant patients' donor-specific Tregs expanded beyond overall Tregs, suggesting antigen-driven growth.

The genes are TRBV7-6 and TRBJ1-3, with D possibly being TRBD1 (5 bases). The TCR originated in a human donor who received a combined kidney and bone marrow transplant. Sequenced here: Tregs from blood, sampled before the transplant. CDR3 sequence reads: CASSEPGQANTIYF. CDR3 sequence (DNA): TGTGCCAGCAGCGAGCCCGGACAAGCAAACACCATATATTTT.